This T cell receptor beta chain derives from a study of T cell responses to AZD1222 COVID-19 vaccine. TCRdb's table, derived via immunoSEQ multiplex PCR, lists solely in-frame clones and lacks some. The sample records approximately 110,000 clones, just over 85% being singletons. V gave up 5 bases and J gave up 7 bases, with 16 bases separating them. This CDR3 is built from 14 residues. CDR1 is SGHTS, CDR2 YDEGEE, per germline. Specimen: peripheral blood, collected on day 0 of AZD1222 vaccination. This clonotype was sampled from an adult in good health. The chain uses TRBV5-8 and TRBJ1-3; the D gene is possibly TRBD1 (6 bases). The CDR3 DNA sequence: TGTGCCAGCAGACTCCGTGGACAGTCTAACACCATATATTTT. It specifies CASRLRGQSNTIYF.